The rows below give T cell receptor beta chains drawn from one sample of a study of blood T cell repertoires in COVID-19. Some clones are missing from TCRdb's copy, which holds only in-frame ones; the method was immunoSEQ multiplex PCR. This table has 150,000 to 200,000 clones, roughly 87% appearing once. Material: peripheral blood. These receptors all come from a woman in her sixties or seventies who had recovered from COVID-19. The CDR3 runs from the conserved cysteine through the conserved F or W. The order of the fields is J gene, CDR3 length, V gene, CDR3 protein.

j_call: TRBJ1-2; cdr3_length: 15; v_call: TRBV5-1; cdr3_aa: CASSPGEGVHDGYTF
j_call: TRBJ2-7; cdr3_length: 14; v_call: TRBV5-6; cdr3_aa: CASSLGRGSYEQYF
j_call: TRBJ2-7; cdr3_length: 13; v_call: TRBV18; cdr3_aa: CASSPTTGPEQYF
j_call: TRBJ2-2; cdr3_length: 16; v_call: TRBV5-1; cdr3_aa: CASSPGGTANTGELFF
j_call: TRBJ1-1; cdr3_length: 16; v_call: TRBV9; cdr3_aa: CASRGGTGGLNTEAFF
j_call: TRBJ1-5; cdr3_length: 14; v_call: TRBV28; cdr3_aa: CASVGVFGNQPQHF
j_call: TRBJ2-5; cdr3_length: 15; v_call: TRBV7-8; cdr3_aa: CASSLDGGRQETQYF
j_call: TRBJ1-2; cdr3_length: 16; v_call: TRBV28; cdr3_aa: CASSLLSETDYYGYTF
j_call: TRBJ2-2; cdr3_length: 17; v_call: TRBV4-2; cdr3_aa: CASSQDGGLANTGELFF
j_call: TRBJ2-1; cdr3_length: 15; v_call: TRBV6-2/TRBV6-3; cdr3_aa: CASSRTSGSYNEQFF
j_call: TRBJ2-2; cdr3_length: 13; v_call: TRBV5-5; cdr3_aa: CASSLTVTGELFF
j_call: TRBJ2-5; cdr3_length: 13; v_call: TRBV2; cdr3_aa: CASRSGIQETQYF
j_call: TRBJ2-5; cdr3_length: 16; v_call: TRBV5-1; cdr3_aa: CASRTATGNPQETQYF
j_call: TRBJ1-5; cdr3_length: 19; v_call: TRBV28; cdr3_aa: CASTPWRAAGRFSNQPQHF
j_call: TRBJ1-5; cdr3_length: 16; v_call: TRBV4-1; cdr3_aa: CASSQVLGFRGQPQHF
j_call: TRBJ1-4; cdr3_length: 14; v_call: TRBV7-3; cdr3_aa: CASSLGGANEKLFF
j_call: TRBJ1-2; cdr3_length: 15; v_call: TRBV5-4; cdr3_aa: CASSFPLSVNYGYTF
j_call: TRBJ2-2; cdr3_length: 16; v_call: TRBV27; cdr3_aa: CASSWDIRPNTGELFF
j_call: TRBJ1-5; cdr3_length: 13; v_call: TRBV12-3/TRBV12-4; cdr3_aa: CASNDGGHQPQHF
j_call: TRBJ2-2; cdr3_length: 15; v_call: TRBV7-3; cdr3_aa: CASSLGLPNTGELFF
j_call: TRBJ1-5; cdr3_length: 15; v_call: TRBV5-8; cdr3_aa: CASRPTGVLNQPQHF
j_call: TRBJ2-3; cdr3_length: 15; v_call: TRBV4-3; cdr3_aa: CASSQDTRLFGTQYF
j_call: TRBJ1-5; cdr3_length: 16; v_call: TRBV5-6; cdr3_aa: CASSLGAAYSNQPQHF
j_call: TRBJ2-7; cdr3_length: 15; v_call: TRBV5-1; cdr3_aa: CASSLTGWDGYEQYF
j_call: TRBJ2-7; cdr3_length: 12; v_call: TRBV12-3/TRBV12-4; cdr3_aa: CASSLQGYEQYF
j_call: TRBJ1-3; cdr3_length: 13; v_call: TRBV7-6; cdr3_aa: CASRQGSGNTIYF
j_call: TRBJ2-1; cdr3_length: 15; v_call: TRBV3-1/TRBV3-2; cdr3_aa: CASSQGTAWANEQFF
j_call: TRBJ1-4; cdr3_length: 12; v_call: TRBV3-1/TRBV3-2; cdr3_aa: CASSRLGEKLFF
j_call: TRBJ2-3; cdr3_length: 14; v_call: TRBV24-1; cdr3_aa: CATGQGGGTDTQYF
j_call: TRBJ2-1; cdr3_length: 15; v_call: TRBV7-2; cdr3_aa: CASSPQGSSYNEQFF
j_call: TRBJ2-5; cdr3_length: 16; v_call: TRBV29-1; cdr3_aa: CSVEDRGQGARETQYF
j_call: TRBJ1-2; cdr3_length: 14; v_call: TRBV3-1/TRBV3-2; cdr3_aa: CASSQRAGTYGYTF
j_call: TRBJ2-5; cdr3_length: 13; v_call: TRBV15; cdr3_aa: CATSRVSRETQYF
j_call: TRBJ1-1; cdr3_length: 14; v_call: TRBV6-1; cdr3_aa: CASSEVRVKTEAFF
j_call: TRBJ2-2; cdr3_length: 18; v_call: TRBV18; cdr3_aa: CASSPQGLAGANTGELFF
j_call: TRBJ1-5; cdr3_length: 16; v_call: TRBV2; cdr3_aa: CASRKGGTGGNQPQHF
j_call: TRBJ1-3; cdr3_length: 14; v_call: TRBV19; cdr3_aa: CASSTQGAGNTIYF
j_call: TRBJ1-1; cdr3_length: 16; v_call: TRBV23-1; cdr3_aa: CASSQSRQAPNTEAFF
j_call: TRBJ1-1; cdr3_length: 10; v_call: TRBV12-2; cdr3_aa: CASILTEAFF
j_call: TRBJ1-4; cdr3_length: 15; v_call: TRBV18; cdr3_aa: CASSQGAGRPEKLFF
j_call: TRBJ1-2; cdr3_length: 15; v_call: TRBV6-5; cdr3_aa: CASSYSRTAPGGYTF
j_call: TRBJ1-2; cdr3_length: 16; v_call: TRBV5-1; cdr3_aa: CASSSGTPGISYGYTF
j_call: TRBJ1-1; cdr3_length: 15; v_call: TRBV19; cdr3_aa: CASSTSGLWNTEAFF
j_call: TRBJ2-7; cdr3_length: 14; v_call: TRBV5-1; cdr3_aa: CASSYGTGGYEQYF
j_call: TRBJ1-5; cdr3_length: 14; v_call: TRBV27; cdr3_aa: CASGDRTSNQPQHF
j_call: TRBJ2-3; cdr3_length: 11; v_call: TRBV7-9; cdr3_aa: CASTGGDTQYF
j_call: TRBJ2-2; cdr3_length: 15; v_call: TRBV9; cdr3_aa: CASSVTGRRTGELFF
j_call: TRBJ2-5; cdr3_length: 14; v_call: TRBV12-1; cdr3_aa: CAGQGTSGQETQYF
j_call: TRBJ1-1; cdr3_length: 14; v_call: TRBV29-1; cdr3_aa: CSVEVVGAATEAFF
j_call: TRBJ2-7; cdr3_length: 15; v_call: TRBV5-5; cdr3_aa: CASSLTTSLPYEQYF
j_call: TRBJ2-1; cdr3_length: 13; v_call: TRBV29-1; cdr3_aa: CSVGDRIYNEQFF
j_call: TRBJ2-5; cdr3_length: 14; v_call: TRBV3-1/TRBV3-2; cdr3_aa: CASSQAAAAGTQYF
j_call: TRBJ2-1; cdr3_length: 15; v_call: TRBV5-1; cdr3_aa: CASSLVGGRGNEQFF
j_call: TRBJ2-2; cdr3_length: 14; v_call: TRBV11-3; cdr3_aa: CASSSTGEGGELFF
j_call: TRBJ1-4; cdr3_length: 13; v_call: TRBV19; cdr3_aa: CASSSGLNEKLFF
j_call: TRBJ1-5; cdr3_length: 14; v_call: TRBV6-5; cdr3_aa: CASSYSGRNQPQHF